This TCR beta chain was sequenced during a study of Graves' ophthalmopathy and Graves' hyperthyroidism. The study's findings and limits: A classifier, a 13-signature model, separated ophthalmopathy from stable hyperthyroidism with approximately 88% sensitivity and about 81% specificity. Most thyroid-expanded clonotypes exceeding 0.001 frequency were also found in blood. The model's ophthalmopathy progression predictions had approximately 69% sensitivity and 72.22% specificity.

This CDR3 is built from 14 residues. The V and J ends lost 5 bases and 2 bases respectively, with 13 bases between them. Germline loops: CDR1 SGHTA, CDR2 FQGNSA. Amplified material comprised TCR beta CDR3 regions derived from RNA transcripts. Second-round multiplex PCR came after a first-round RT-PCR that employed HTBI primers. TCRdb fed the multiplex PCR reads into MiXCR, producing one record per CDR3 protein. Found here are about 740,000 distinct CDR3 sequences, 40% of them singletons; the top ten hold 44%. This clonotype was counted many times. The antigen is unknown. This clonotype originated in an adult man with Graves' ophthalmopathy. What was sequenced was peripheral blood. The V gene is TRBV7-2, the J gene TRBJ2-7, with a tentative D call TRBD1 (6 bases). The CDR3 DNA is TGTGCCAGCAGCCCTAACAGGGATACCTACGAGCAGTACTTC. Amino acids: CASSPNRDTYEQYF.